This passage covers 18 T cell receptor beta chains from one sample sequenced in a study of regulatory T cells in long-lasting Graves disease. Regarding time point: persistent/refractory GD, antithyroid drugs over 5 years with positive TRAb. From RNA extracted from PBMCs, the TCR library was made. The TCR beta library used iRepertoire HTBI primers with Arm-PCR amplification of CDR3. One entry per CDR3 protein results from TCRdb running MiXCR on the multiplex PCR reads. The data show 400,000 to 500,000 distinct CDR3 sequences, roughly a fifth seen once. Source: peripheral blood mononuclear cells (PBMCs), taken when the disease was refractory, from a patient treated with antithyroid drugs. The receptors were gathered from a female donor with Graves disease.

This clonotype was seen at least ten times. The CDR3 bases are TGTGCCAGCAGCCAAGCAGACAGGGCGAACTATGGCTACACCTTC. Protein product: CASSQADRANYGYTF. The V and J genes are TRBV3-1 and TRBJ1-2; TRBD1 agrees at 7 bases. Germline assignment: CDR1 LGHDT and CDR2 YNNKEL (reference sequence). Trimming took 1 base from V and 2 from J; bases not matched to a gene: 4. This CDR3 region has 15 residues. The variable domain in full, with the rest retrieved from reference TRBV3-1 and TRBJ1-2, is DTAVSQTPKYLVTQMGNDKSIKCEQNLGHDTMYWYKQDSKKFLKIMFSYNNKELIINETVPNRFSPKSPDKAHLNLHINSLELGDSAVYFCASSQADRANYGYTFGSGTRLTVV.

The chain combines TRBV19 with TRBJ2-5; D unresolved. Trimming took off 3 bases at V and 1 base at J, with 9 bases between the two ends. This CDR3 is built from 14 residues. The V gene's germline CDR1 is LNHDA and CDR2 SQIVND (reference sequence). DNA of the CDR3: TGTGCCAGTAGTATCTTCGGCACCCAAGAGACCCAGTACTTC. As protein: CASSIFGTQETQYF.

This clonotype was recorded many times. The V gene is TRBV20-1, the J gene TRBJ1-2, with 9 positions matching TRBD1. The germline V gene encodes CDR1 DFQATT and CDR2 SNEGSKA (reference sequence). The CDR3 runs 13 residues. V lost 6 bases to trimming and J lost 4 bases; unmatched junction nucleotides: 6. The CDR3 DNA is TGCAGTGCAGGACAGGGGCCCGCCTATGGCTACACCTTC. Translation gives CSAGQGPAYGYTF.

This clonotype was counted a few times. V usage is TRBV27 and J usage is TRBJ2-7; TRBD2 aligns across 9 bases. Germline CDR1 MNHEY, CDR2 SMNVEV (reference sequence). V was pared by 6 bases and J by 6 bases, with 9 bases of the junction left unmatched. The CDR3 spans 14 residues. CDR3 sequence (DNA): TGTGCCAGCAGACCGACTAGCGGCCCCGGCGAGCAGTACTTC. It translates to CASRPTSGPGEQYF.

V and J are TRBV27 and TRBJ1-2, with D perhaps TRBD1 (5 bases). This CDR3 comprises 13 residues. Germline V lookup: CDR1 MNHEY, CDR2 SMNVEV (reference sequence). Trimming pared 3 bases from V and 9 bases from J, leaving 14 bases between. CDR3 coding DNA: TGTGCCAGCAGTTTCCGGGGACCTACCCGCTACACCTTC. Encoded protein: CASSFRGPTRYTF.

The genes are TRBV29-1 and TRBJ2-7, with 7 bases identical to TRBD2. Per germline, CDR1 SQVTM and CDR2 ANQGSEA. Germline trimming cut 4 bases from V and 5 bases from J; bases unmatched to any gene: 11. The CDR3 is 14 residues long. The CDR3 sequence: CSVGGGSISNEQYF. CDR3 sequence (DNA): TGCAGCGTTGGAGGCGGGAGTATCTCGAACGAGCAGTACTTC.

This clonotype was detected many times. The CDR3 coding sequence is TGTGCCAGCAGTTACTCGCCGGAACTATCCTACGAGCAGTACTTC. Amino acid sequence: CASSYSPELSYEQYF. V and J are TRBV6-5 and TRBJ2-7; D remains unclear. Trimming stripped 0 bases from V and 1 base from J, with 10 bases between. CDR1 is MNHEY and CDR2 is SVGAGI in the germline V gene. The length of the CDR3 is 15 residues.

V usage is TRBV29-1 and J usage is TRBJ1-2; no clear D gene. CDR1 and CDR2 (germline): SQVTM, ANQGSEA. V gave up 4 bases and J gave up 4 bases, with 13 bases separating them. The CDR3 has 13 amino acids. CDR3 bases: TGCAGCGTTGCGGGTCGGGGAGGCTATGGCTACACCTTC. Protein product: CSVAGRGGYGYTF.

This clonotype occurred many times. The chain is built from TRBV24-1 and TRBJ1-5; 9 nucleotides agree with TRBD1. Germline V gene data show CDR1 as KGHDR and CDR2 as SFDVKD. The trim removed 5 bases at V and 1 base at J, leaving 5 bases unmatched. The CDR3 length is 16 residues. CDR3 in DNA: TGTGCCACCAGTGCCACCGGGACAGGGAGCAATCAGCCCCAGCATTTT. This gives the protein CATSATGTGSNQPQHF.

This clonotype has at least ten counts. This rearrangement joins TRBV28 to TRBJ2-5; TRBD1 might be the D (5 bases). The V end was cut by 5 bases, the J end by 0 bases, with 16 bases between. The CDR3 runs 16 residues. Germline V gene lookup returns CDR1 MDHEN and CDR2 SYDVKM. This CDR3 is CASSATIGQNQETQYF. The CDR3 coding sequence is TGTGCCAGCAGTGCTACAATCGGACAAAACCAAGAGACCCAGTACTTC.

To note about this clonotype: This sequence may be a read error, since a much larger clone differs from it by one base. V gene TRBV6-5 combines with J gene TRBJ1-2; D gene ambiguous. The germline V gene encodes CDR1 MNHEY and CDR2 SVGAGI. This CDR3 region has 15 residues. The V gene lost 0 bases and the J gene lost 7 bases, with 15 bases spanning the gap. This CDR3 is CASSYSRRSSVGYTF. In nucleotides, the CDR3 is TGTGCCAGCAGTTACTCGAGACGTTCCAGTGTTGGCTACACCTTC.

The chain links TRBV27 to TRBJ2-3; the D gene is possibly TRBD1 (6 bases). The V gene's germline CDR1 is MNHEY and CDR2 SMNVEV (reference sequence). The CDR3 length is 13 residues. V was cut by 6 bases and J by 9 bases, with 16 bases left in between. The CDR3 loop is CASRTGTQFTQYF. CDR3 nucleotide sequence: TGTGCCAGCAGGACCGGGACACAATTCACGCAGTATTTT.

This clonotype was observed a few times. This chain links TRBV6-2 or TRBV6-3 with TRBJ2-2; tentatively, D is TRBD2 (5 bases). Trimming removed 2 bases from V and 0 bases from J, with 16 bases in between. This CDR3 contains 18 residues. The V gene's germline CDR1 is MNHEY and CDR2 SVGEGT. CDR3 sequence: CASSYPTDSLTNTGELFF. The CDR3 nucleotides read TGTGCCAGCAGTTACCCCACGGACTCCTTAACGAACACCGGGGAGCTGTTTTTT.

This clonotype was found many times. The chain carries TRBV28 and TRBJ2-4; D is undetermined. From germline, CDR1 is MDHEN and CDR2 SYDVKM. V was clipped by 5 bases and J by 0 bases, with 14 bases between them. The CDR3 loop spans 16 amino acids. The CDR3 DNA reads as TGTGCCAGCAGTCCCGGACCCTTGTTAGCCAAAAACATTCAGTACTTC. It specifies CASSPGPLLAKNIQYF.

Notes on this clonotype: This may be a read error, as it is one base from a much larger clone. As DNA, the CDR3 is TGTGTCAGCACTGAGTCAGGGGTATACAAAAACATTCAGTACTTC. It is translated as CVSTESGVYKNIQYF. This chain uses TRBV28 with TRBJ2-4; TRBD1 might be the D (6 bases). The CDR3 runs 15 residues. Germline CDR1 and CDR2: MDHEN and SYDVKM.

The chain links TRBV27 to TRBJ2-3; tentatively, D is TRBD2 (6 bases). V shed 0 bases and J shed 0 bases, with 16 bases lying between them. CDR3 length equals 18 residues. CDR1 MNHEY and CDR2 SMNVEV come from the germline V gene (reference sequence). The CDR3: CASSLSSLAGTSTDTQYF. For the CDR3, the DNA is TGTGCCAGCAGTTTATCGAGTCTAGCAGGGACTAGCACAGATACGCAGTATTTT.

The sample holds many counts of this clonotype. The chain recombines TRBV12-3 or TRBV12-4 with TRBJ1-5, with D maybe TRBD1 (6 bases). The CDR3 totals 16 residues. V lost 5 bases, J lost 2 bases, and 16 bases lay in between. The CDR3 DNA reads TGTGCCAGCAGTCATGTCCCCGGGGGCGGCAATCAGCCCCAGCATTTT. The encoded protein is CASSHVPGGGNQPQHF.

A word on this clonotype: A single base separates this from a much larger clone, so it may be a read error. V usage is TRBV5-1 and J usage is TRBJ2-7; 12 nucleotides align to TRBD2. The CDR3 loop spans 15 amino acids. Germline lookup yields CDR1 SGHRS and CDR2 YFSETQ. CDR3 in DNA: TGCGCCAGCAGCCCCGGACTAGCGGGGAACTACGGGCAGTACTTC. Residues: CASSPGLAGNYGQYF.